The sequence of this T cell receptor (beta chain) was determined in a study of cytomegalovirus exposure and HLA in healthy donors. Points from the study as a whole: Later, an analysis showed that TCR beta chains associated with HLA were more clonally expanded than others that were equally common. The study put around 180 TCR beta chains on its list as cytomegalovirus-associated. HLA-A and HLA-B allele assignments for most subjects were reportedly predicted accurately using TCR beta sequences.

PCR employed 60 Vbeta and 13 Jbeta primers. The repertoire was sequenced with immunoSEQ multiplex PCR; TCRdb's copy has only in-frame clones and lacks some. The data hold approximately 80,000 clones, with under 80% observed a single time. The CDR3 is 14 residues long. With 1 base removed from V and 0 bases from J, the gap between germline ends came to 5 bases. The V gene's germline CDR1 is LGHNT and CDR2 FRNRAP. Concerning this clone itself: Its antigen is unidentified.

The sequence derives from a man aged 25-45 years in good health and CMV-seropositive. The chain links TRBV12-5 to TRBJ2-3; weak D call: TRBD2 (5 bases). Sequenced: PBMCs. The CDR3 DNA reads TGTGCTAGTGGTTTGGGGACTAGCACAGATACGCAGTATTTT. Translated, it gives CASGLGTSTDTQYF.